This TCR beta chain was observed in a study of OX40 agonist ivuxolimab in advanced cancers. Whole-study context: Dose-escalation subjects each had hepatocellular carcinoma, melanoma, renal cell or head and neck cancer.

This CDR3 contains 14 residues. The V gene's germline CDR1 is SGHNT and CDR2 YYREEE (reference sequence). Trimming took 4 bases from V and 3 from J, leaving 14 bases between them. Produced via immunoSEQ multiplex PCR; TCRdb's table is partial and in-frame only. This table has some 64,000 clones, less than 90% appearing once. The chain uses TRBV5-4 and TRBJ2-7; TRBD2 is a possible D gene (5 bases). The source material was CD4+ or CD8+ T cells sorted from blood, sampled in a trial of the OX40 agonist ivuxolimab. The sequence came from an adult with an advanced solid tumor such as melanoma, head and neck, liver or kidney cancer. Here the CDR3 reads CASSTDLFSYEQYF. Here the CDR3 DNA reads TGTGCCAGCAGCACGGACTTATTCAGCTACGAGCAGTACTTC.